This TCR beta chain was sequenced for a study of blood T cell repertoires in COVID-19. Overall study context: COVID-19 samples, acute and convalescent, were from the United States, Italy and Spain.

The CDR3 is made up of 15 amino acids. Germline V CDR1 and CDR2: MNHEY, SMNVEV (reference sequence). The ends lost 5 bases at V and 1 base at J; junction bases unmatched: 4. Authors' analysis steps: The authors estimated nucleated cell counts from reference gene primer amplification. Here immunoSEQ multiplex PCR was the method, and the copy in TCRdb shows in-frame clones only, minus some. V and J calls and clone size are given by that table; D and trimming were obtained from the DNA. The sample consists of approximately 200,000 clones, about 87% of them appearing once. The participants were between about 18 and 90 years old and came from under 25 US areas. Clinical history as reported by participants underpinned cohort assignment.

The sequence was collected from a woman aged 30 to 39 who had been exposed to COVID-19. Input material: PBMCs or T cells enriched from blood (not recorded which). J is TRBJ1-5 and V is TRBV27, with 8 bases fitting TRBD1. The CDR3 loop reads CASSPRDRSNQPQHF. Here the CDR3 DNA reads TGTGCCAGCAGTCCTCGGGACAGGAGCAATCAGCCCCAGCATTTT.